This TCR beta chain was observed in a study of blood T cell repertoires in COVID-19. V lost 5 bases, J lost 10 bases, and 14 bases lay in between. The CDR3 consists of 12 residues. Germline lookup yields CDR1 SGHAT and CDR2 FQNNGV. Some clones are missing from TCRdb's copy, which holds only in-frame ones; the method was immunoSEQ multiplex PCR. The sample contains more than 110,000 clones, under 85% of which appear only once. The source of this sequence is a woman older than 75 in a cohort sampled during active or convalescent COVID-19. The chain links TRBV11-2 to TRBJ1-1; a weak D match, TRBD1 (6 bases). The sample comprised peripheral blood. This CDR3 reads CASSLDSLVAFF. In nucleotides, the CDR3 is TGTGCCAGCAGCCTGGACAGCTTAGTAGCTTTCTTT.